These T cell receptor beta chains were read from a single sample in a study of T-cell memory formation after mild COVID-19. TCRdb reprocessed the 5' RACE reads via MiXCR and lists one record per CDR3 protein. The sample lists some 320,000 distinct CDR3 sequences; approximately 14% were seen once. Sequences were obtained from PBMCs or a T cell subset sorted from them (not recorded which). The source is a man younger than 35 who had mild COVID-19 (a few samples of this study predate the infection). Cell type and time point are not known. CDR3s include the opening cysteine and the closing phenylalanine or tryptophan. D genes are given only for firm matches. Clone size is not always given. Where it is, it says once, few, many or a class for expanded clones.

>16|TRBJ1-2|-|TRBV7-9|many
CASSPWTGPSFYGYTF
TGTGCCAGCAGCCCTTGGACCGGGCCCTCCTTCTATGGCTACACCTTC
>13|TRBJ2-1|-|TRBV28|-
CASSRQTGNEQFF
TGTGCCAGCAGCAGGCAGACGGGGAATGAGCAGTTCTTC
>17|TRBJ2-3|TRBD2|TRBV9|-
CASSTPLLGLVTDTQYF
TGTGCCAGCAGCACTCCCTTGCTGGGACTAGTAACAGATACGCAGTATTTT
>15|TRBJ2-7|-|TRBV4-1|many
CASSHGAGFPYEQYF
TGCGCCAGCAGCCATGGGGCAGGGTTCCCCTACGAGCAGTACTTC
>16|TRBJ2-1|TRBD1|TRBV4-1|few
CASSQNPGGIVDEQFF
TGCGCCAGCAGCCAAAACCCAGGGGGCATTGTAGATGAGCAGTTCTTC
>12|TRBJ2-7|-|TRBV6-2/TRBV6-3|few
CASSPRGYEQYF
TGTGCCAGCAGCCCGCGGGGCTACGAGCAGTACTTC
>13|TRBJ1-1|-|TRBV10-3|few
CAINPDRNSEAFF
TGTGCCATCAACCCCGACAGGAACAGTGAAGCTTTCTTT
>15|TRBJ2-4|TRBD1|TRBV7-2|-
CASSLGLQGENIQYF
TGTGCCAGCAGCTTAGGTTTACAGGGGGAAAACATTCAGTACTTC
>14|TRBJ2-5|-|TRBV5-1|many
CASSLVADQETQYF
TGCGCCAGCAGCTTGGTGGCGGACCAAGAGACCCAGTACTTC
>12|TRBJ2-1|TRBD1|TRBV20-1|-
CSAGLTGTGVFF
TGCAGTGCCGGCCTGACCGGGACAGGGGTGTTCTTC
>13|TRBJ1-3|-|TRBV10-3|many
CAIPWEAGNTIYF
TGTGCCATCCCTTGGGAGGCGGGAAACACCATATATTTT
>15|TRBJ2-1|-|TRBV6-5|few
CASSLDWSSYNEQFF
TGTGCCAGCAGCCTAGACTGGAGCTCCTACAATGAGCAGTTCTTC
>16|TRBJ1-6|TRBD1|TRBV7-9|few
CASSLRGDSQNSPLHF
TGTGCCAGCAGCCTTAGGGGGGACAGCCAGAATTCACCCCTCCACTTT
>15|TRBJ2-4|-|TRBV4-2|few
CASSQARGAKNIQYF
TGTGCCAGCAGCCAAGCGAGAGGAGCCAAAAACATTCAGTACTTC
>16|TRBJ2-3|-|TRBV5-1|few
CASSSRGTTTTDTQYF
TGCGCCAGCAGCTCGAGGGGGACAACCACCACAGATACGCAGTATTTT
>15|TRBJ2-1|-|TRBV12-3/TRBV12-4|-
CASTLGRLHRNEQFF
TGTGCCAGCACCCTGGGGCGACTACACCGCAATGAGCAGTTCTTC
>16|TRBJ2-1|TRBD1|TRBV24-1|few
CATRDRDSHPYNEQFF
TGTGCCACCAGGGACCGGGACAGTCACCCCTACAATGAGCAGTTCTTC
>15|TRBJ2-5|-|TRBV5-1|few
CASSLGTGQEETQYF
TGCGCCAGCAGCTTAGGAACAGGGCAGGAGGAGACCCAGTACTTC
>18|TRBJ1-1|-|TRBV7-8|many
CASSLRGRLGRTFTEAFF
TGTGCCAGCAGCTTACGGGGCAGGCTAGGTAGGACTTTCACTGAAGCTTTCTTT
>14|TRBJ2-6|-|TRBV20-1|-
CSARDPRGANVLTF
TGCAGTGCTAGAGACCCTAGGGGGGCCAACGTCCTGACTTTC
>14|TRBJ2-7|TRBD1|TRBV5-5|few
CASMAARGFYEQYF
TGTGCCAGCATGGCAGCCAGGGGGTTCTACGAGCAGTACTTC
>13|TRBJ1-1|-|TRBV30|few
CAWTRQAGSLAFF
TGTGCCTGGACTAGACAGGCAGGTAGTTTAGCTTTCTTT
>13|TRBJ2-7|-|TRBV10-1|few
CASSATLLLEQYF
TGCGCCAGCAGTGCCACCCTTCTCCTCGAGCAGTACTTC
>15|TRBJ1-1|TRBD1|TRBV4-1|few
CASSQAGLGTGEAFF
TGCGCCAGCAGCCAAGCGGGACTAGGGACAGGCGAAGCTTTCTTT
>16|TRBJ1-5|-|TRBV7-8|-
CASSLDGAGSGQPQHF
TGTGCCAGCAGCTTAGATGGGGCAGGGTCCGGTCAGCCCCAGCATTTT
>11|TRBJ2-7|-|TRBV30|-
CAWSAGNEQYF
TGTGCCTGGAGTGCAGGGAACGAGCAGTACTTC
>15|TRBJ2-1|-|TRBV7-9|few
CASGIFRADNNEQFF
TGTGCCAGCGGGATTTTCCGGGCCGACAACAATGAGCAGTTCTTC
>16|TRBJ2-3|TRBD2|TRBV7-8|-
CASSSQTSGGLDTQYF
TGTGCCAGCAGCTCCCAGACTAGCGGGGGGCTGGATACGCAGTATTTT
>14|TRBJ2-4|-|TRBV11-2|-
CASSLDRVKNIPYF
TGTGCCAGCAGCTTAGACAGGGTAAAAAACATTCCGTACTTC
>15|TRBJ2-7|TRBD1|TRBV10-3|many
CAISGPGTGTYEQYF
TGTGCCATCAGTGGTCCCGGGACAGGGACCTACGAGCAGTACTTC
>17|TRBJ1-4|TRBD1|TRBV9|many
CASSARTGETPNEKLFF
TGTGCCAGCAGCGCCAGGACAGGGGAAACCCCAAATGAAAAACTGTTTTTT
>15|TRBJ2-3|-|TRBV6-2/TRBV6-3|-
CASSIIAPSTDTQYF
TGTGCCAGCAGTATAATAGCGCCGAGCACAGATACGCAGTATTTT
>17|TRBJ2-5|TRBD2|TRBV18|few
CASSPPALAGGQETQYF
TGTGCCAGCTCACCACCGGCTCTAGCGGGGGGACAAGAGACCCAGTACTTC
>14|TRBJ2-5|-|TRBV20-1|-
CSASSLFGPETQYF
TGCAGTGCTAGTTCGTTGTTCGGTCCAGAGACCCAGTACTTC
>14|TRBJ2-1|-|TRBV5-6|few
CASSGPAYYNEQFF
TGTGCCAGCAGCGGTCCGGCTTATTACAATGAGCAGTTCTTC
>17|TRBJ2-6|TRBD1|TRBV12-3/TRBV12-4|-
CASSPGDSASGANVLTF
TGTGCCAGCAGTCCCGGGGACAGTGCCTCTGGGGCCAACGTCCTGACTTTC
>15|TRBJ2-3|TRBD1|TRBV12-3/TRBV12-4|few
CASSSSQGAVDTQYF
TGTGCCAGCAGTAGCTCCCAGGGGGCAGTTGACACGCAGTATTTT
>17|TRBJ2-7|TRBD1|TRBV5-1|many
CASSSQPPGQGAYEQYF
TGCGCCAGCAGCTCGCAACCGCCGGGACAGGGAGCCTACGAGCAGTACTTC
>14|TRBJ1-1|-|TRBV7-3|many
CASSLAGANTEAFF
TGTGCCAGCAGCTTAGCAGGAGCGAACACTGAAGCTTTCTTT
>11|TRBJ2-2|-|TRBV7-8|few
CASGVLWELFF
TGTGCCAGCGGGGTACTCTGGGAGCTGTTTTTT
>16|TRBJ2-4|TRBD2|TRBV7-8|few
CASSHSGGIAKNIQYF
TGTGCCAGCAGCCACAGCGGGGGGATAGCCAAAAACATTCAGTACTTC
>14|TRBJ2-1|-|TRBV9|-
CASSVGTGYHGWAF
TGTGCCAGCAGCGTAGGAACGGGGTACCACGGTTGGGCCTTC
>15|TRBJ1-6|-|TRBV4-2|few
CASSQEGYSLSPLHF
TGTGCCAGCAGCCAAGAAGGCTACAGCCTATCACCCCTCCACTTT
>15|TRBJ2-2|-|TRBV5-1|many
CASSLRQGGTGELFF
TGCGCCAGCAGCTTGAGGCAGGGCGGAACCGGGGAGCTGTTTTTT
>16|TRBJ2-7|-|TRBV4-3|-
CASSQEEGDPSYEQYF
TGCGCCAGCAGCCAAGAAGAAGGGGACCCCTCCTACGAGCAGTACTTC
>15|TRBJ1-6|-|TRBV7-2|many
CASSSSFAYNSPLHF
TGTGCCAGCAGCTCATCCTTTGCATATAATTCACCCCTCCACTTT
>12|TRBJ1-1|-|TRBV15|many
CATSRDWDQAFF
TGTGCCACCAGCAGAGACTGGGATCAAGCTTTCTTT
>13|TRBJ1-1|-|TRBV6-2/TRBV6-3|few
CASSLLKYTEAFF
TGTGCCAGCAGTTTACTCAAGTACACTGAAGCTTTCTTT
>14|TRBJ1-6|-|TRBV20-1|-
CSVLGGTVSSPLHF
TGCAGTGTTTTAGGTGGGACTGTAAGTTCACCCCTCCACTTT
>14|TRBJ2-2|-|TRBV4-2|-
CASSQASLGGELFF
TGTGCCAGCAGCCAAGCGTCGTTAGGCGGGGAGCTGTTTTTT
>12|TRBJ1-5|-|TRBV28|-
CATHLSNQPQHF
TGTGCCACCCATTTGAGCAATCAGCCCCAGCATTTT
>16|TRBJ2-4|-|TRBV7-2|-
CASSLVARLAKNIQYF
TGTGCCAGCAGCTTAGTAGCCAGACTAGCCAAAAACATTCAGTACTTC
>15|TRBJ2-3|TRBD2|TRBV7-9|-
CASSPGLAAGDTQYF
TGTGCCAGCAGCCCGGGACTAGCGGCGGGGGATACGCAGTATTTT